A selection of T cell receptor beta chains follows, all from one sample in a study of blood T cell repertoires in COVID-19. Profiling relied on immunoSEQ multiplex PCR, and the TCRdb table lists in-frame clones only, not all of them. The sample has roughly 150,000 clones, about 80% seen once; the top ten hold roughly 1.7%. Specimen: PBMCs or T cells enriched from blood (not recorded which). All receptors come from a woman between 18 and 30 years old who had been exposed to COVID-19. CDR3s include the opening cysteine and the closing phenylalanine or tryptophan. The order of the fields is V gene, J gene, D gene, clone size, CDR3 protein, CDR3 DNA. The D gene is left open where the match is weak. Size is stated for part of the rows, as once, few or many counts, or as a class when the clone is expanded.

V: TRBV3-1/TRBV3-2; J: TRBJ1-2; D: NA; size: NA; CDR3: CASSQGNRADGYTF; DNA: TGTGCCAGCAGCCAAGGAAACAGGGCCGATGGCTACACCTTC
V: TRBV14; J: TRBJ2-4; D: TRBD2; size: NA; CDR3: CASSPTSGRTKNIQYF; DNA: TGTGCCAGCAGCCCGACTAGCGGGAGAACCAAAAACATTCAGTACTTC
V: TRBV2; J: TRBJ1-5; D: TRBD1; size: once; CDR3: CASSDPGTGWDQPQHF; DNA: TGTGCCAGCAGTGATCCCGGGACAGGCTGGGATCAGCCCCAGCATTTT
V: TRBV5-6; J: TRBJ2-1; D: NA; size: NA; CDR3: CASSFPRGNNEQFF; DNA: TGTGCCAGCAGCTTCCCAAGGGGGAACAATGAGCAGTTCTTC
V: TRBV19; J: TRBJ1-4; D: NA; size: NA; CDR3: CAILDWDEKLFF; DNA: TGTGCCATCCTTGACTGGGATGAAAAACTGTTTTTT
V: TRBV14; J: TRBJ2-7; D: TRBD1; size: NA; CDR3: CASSQIGTGGSYEQYF; DNA: TGTGCCAGCAGCCAAATTGGGACAGGCGGCTCCTACGAGCAGTACTTC
V: TRBV28; J: TRBJ2-7; D: TRBD1; size: NA; CDR3: CASSLVWDRVDEQYF; DNA: TGTGCCAGCAGTTTGGTTTGGGACAGGGTAGACGAGCAGTACTTC
V: TRBV29-1; J: TRBJ2-7; D: NA; size: NA; CDR3: CSVRGSYEQYF; DNA: TGCAGCGTCCGAGGATCCTACGAGCAGTACTTC
V: TRBV7-9; J: TRBJ2-7; D: TRBD2; size: NA; CDR3: CASSPILAGGPSDEQYF; DNA: TGTGCCAGCAGCCCTATCCTAGCGGGAGGGCCCTCGGACGAGCAGTACTTC
V: TRBV16; J: TRBJ2-7; D: TRBD2; size: NA; CDR3: CASSPNSGASGMGYEQYF; DNA: TGTGCCAGCAGCCCTAACTCAGGGGCTAGCGGGATGGGATACGAGCAGTACTTC
V: TRBV4-1; J: TRBJ1-1; D: NA; size: NA; CDR3: CASSQVQIGRFGAFF; DNA: TGCGCCAGCAGCCAAGTGCAAATCGGGAGGTTTGGGGCTTTCTTT
V: TRBV7-3; J: TRBJ1-2; D: NA; size: many; CDR3: CASSLTQETGYTF; DNA: TGTGCCAGCAGCTTAACACAGGAGACTGGCTACACCTTC
V: TRBV6-5; J: TRBJ2-6; D: TRBD1; size: NA; CDR3: CASWVGGTGANVLTF; DNA: TGTGCCAGTTGGGTAGGGGGCACTGGGGCCAACGTCCTGACTTTC
V: TRBV30; J: TRBJ1-1; D: NA; size: NA; CDR3: CAWSLTGNTEAFF; DNA: TGTGCCTGGAGTCTGACGGGGAACACTGAAGCTTTCTTT
V: TRBV14; J: TRBJ1-6; D: TRBD1; size: NA; CDR3: CASSSEGTGGSPLHF; DNA: TGTGCCAGCAGCTCTGAAGGGACAGGGGGCTCACCCCTCCACTTT
V: TRBV7-9; J: TRBJ2-5; D: TRBD2; size: NA; CDR3: CASWSTSEQETQYF; DNA: TGTGCCAGCTGGTCGACTAGCGAGCAAGAGACCCAGTACTTC
V: TRBV10-3; J: TRBJ2-5; D: TRBD2; size: NA; CDR3: CAISRGLQETQYF; DNA: TGTGCCATCAGTAGGGGACTACAAGAGACCCAGTACTTC
V: TRBV28; J: TRBJ1-1; D: NA; size: NA; CDR3: CASSPGQNTEAFF; DNA: TGTGCCAGCAGTCCCGGACAGAACACTGAAGCTTTCTTT
V: TRBV5-4; J: TRBJ1-2; D: TRBD1; size: NA; CDR3: CASSWEDRPLYGYTF; DNA: TGTGCCAGCAGCTGGGAGGACAGGCCCCTATATGGCTACACCTTC
V: TRBV7-2; J: TRBJ1-5; D: TRBD1; size: once; CDR3: CASSLDTGGRGQPQHF; DNA: TGTGCCAGCAGCTTAGACACAGGGGGTAGGGGGCAGCCCCAGCATTTT
V: TRBV28; J: TRBJ1-1; D: NA; size: NA; CDR3: CASSVQGSMNTEAFF; DNA: TGTGCCAGCAGTGTCCAGGGGTCTATGAACACTGAAGCTTTCTTT
V: TRBV9; J: TRBJ2-7; D: NA; size: NA; CDR3: CASSVGGDSTYEQYF; DNA: TGTGCCAGCAGCGTAGGAGGCGACTCAACCTACGAGCAGTACTTC
V: TRBV6-6; J: TRBJ1-1; D: NA; size: NA; CDR3: CASSYGRMATEAFF; DNA: TGTGCCAGCAGTTACGGCAGGATGGCCACTGAAGCTTTCTTT
V: TRBV5-1; J: TRBJ1-2; D: TRBD1; size: NA; CDR3: CASSRVGTGRGDGYTF; DNA: TGCGCCAGCAGCCGTGTTGGGACAGGGCGGGGAGACGGCTACACCTTC
V: TRBV27; J: TRBJ2-3; D: NA; size: NA; CDR3: CASSWESGTDTQYF; DNA: TGTGCCAGCAGTTGGGAGTCGGGCACAGATACGCAGTATTTT
V: TRBV6-5; J: TRBJ1-1; D: NA; size: NA; CDR3: CASRRDGPMNTEAFF; DNA: TGTGCCAGCAGGCGGGACGGACCTATGAACACTGAAGCTTTCTTT
V: TRBV28; J: TRBJ1-4; D: NA; size: once; CDR3: CASSSTGPNEKLFF; DNA: TGTGCCAGCAGTTCCACAGGGCCTAATGAAAAACTGTTTTTT
V: TRBV2; J: TRBJ2-3; D: TRBD2; size: NA; CDR3: CASSSPRAGGADTQYF; DNA: TGTGCCAGCAGCTCGCCAAGGGCGGGAGGGGCAGATACGCAGTATTTT
V: TRBV5-1; J: TRBJ1-5; D: NA; size: NA; CDR3: CASSPTGSKPQHF; DNA: TGCGCCAGCAGCCCGACAGGATCAAAGCCCCAGCATTTT
V: TRBV20-1; J: TRBJ1-5; D: NA; size: few; CDR3: CSASLVVQRSNQPQHF; DNA: TGCAGTGCTAGTTTGGTAGTTCAGAGGTCTAATCAGCCCCAGCATTTT
V: TRBV7-3; J: TRBJ2-3; D: TRBD2; size: many; CDR3: CASSFSGSTDTQYF; DNA: TGTGCCAGCAGCTTTAGCGGGAGCACAGATACGCAGTATTTT
V: TRBV7-9; J: TRBJ2-3; D: NA; size: NA; CDR3: CASSIDQADTQYF; DNA: TGTGCCAGCAGCATCGACCAGGCAGATACGCAGTATTTT
V: TRBV5-1; J: TRBJ2-3; D: NA; size: once; CDR3: CASSLVGGVSTDTQYF; DNA: TGCGCCAGCAGCTTGGTCGGCGGAGTAAGCACAGATACGCAGTATTTT
V: TRBV7-9; J: TRBJ1-5; D: TRBD1; size: many; CDR3: CASSVGTGGQPQHF; DNA: TGTGCCAGCAGCGTCGGGACAGGGGGTCAGCCCCAGCATTTT
V: TRBV20-1; J: TRBJ2-1; D: NA; size: NA; CDR3: CSASGWLAQTSEQFF; DNA: TGCAGTGCTAGTGGGTGGCTAGCGCAAACAAGTGAGCAGTTCTTC
V: TRBV6-5; J: TRBJ1-1; D: NA; size: NA; CDR3: CASRGGGGTAEAFF; DNA: TGTGCCAGCAGGGGAGGTGGGGGGACGGCTGAAGCTTTCTTT
V: TRBV29-1; J: TRBJ1-2; D: TRBD1; size: NA; CDR3: CSVEEAGTAGYTF; DNA: TGCAGCGTTGAAGAAGCCGGGACAGCTGGCTACACCTTC
V: TRBV7-9; J: TRBJ2-2; D: TRBD2; size: NA; CDR3: CASSQSSGRNTGELFF; DNA: TGTGCCAGCAGCCAGTCTAGCGGGAGGAACACCGGGGAGCTGTTTTTT
V: TRBV29-1; J: TRBJ1-2; D: NA; size: NA; CDR3: CSVEVSHGANYGYTF; DNA: TGCAGCGTTGAAGTTTCCCACGGGGCTAACTATGGCTACACCTTC
V: TRBV5-4; J: TRBJ2-5; D: TRBD2; size: NA; CDR3: CASSSGLAGGFETQYF; DNA: TGTGCCAGCAGCTCCGGACTAGCGGGAGGATTTGAGACCCAGTACTTC
V: TRBV6-5; J: TRBJ1-5; D: TRBD1; size: NA; CDR3: CASSPGGGRNQPQHF; DNA: TGTGCCAGCAGCCCAGGGGGCGGACGTAATCAGCCCCAGCATTTT